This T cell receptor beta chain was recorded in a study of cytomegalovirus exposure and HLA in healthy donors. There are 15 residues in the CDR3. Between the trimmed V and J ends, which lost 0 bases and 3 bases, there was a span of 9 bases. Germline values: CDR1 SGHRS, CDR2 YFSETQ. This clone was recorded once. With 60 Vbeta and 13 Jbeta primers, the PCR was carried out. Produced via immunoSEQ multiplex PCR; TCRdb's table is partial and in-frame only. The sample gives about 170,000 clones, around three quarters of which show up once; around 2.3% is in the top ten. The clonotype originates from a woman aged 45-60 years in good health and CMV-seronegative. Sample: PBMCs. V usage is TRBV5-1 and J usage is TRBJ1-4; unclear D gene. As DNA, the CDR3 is TGCGCCAGCAGCTTGGCCGGGAGGGCTAATGAAAAACTGTTTTTT. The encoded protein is CASSLAGRANEKLFF.